Each of the 3 T cell receptor beta chains below was sequenced from the same sample in a study of blood T cell repertoires in COVID-19. Clones were sequenced by immunoSEQ multiplex PCR, and TCRdb holds only the in-frame ones, with some missing. The table has approximately 260,000 clones, over 80% seen once. Sequencing was done on a sample of peripheral blood. The origin of the receptors is a man in his sixties who had recovered from COVID-19.

The J gene is TRBJ2-1, the V gene TRBV10-1, with 10 bases identical to TRBD2. This CDR3 contains 17 residues. The germline CDR1 and CDR2 sequences are WNHNN and SYGVQD (reference sequence). Trimming cost V 4 bases and J 7 bases; bases outside gene matches: 13. DNA of the CDR3: TGCGCCAGCAGTGGTCCCCGGGTAGCGGGAGGCGGGAATGAGCAGTTCTTC. It translates to CASSGPRVAGGGNEQFF.

The chain uses TRBV4-1 and TRBJ2-2; 9 bases map to TRBD1. The CDR3 extends over 18 amino acids. The germline V gene encodes CDR1 MGHRA and CDR2 YSYEKL. V trimming: 3 bases; J trimming: 3 bases; junction bases outside the gene matches: 11. CDR3 region: CASSQEETGGFYTGELFF. DNA for the CDR3: TGCGCCAGCAGCCAGGAAGAAACAGGGGGCTTCTACACCGGGGAGCTGTTTTTT.

This chain connects TRBV5-1 to TRBJ2-7; 7 bases fit TRBD2. The junction had 13 bases not matched to a gene; V was cut back by 4 bases and J by 9 bases. There are 14 residues in the CDR3. The germline gives CDR1 SGHRS, CDR2 YFSETQ. The DNA of the CDR3 is TGCGCCAGCAGCGCGGGGGACTTTAGGGACTCGCAGTACTTC. Protein product: CASSAGDFRDSQYF.